The 11 T cell receptor beta chains given below trace back to one sample, sequenced in a study of OX40 agonist ivuxolimab in advanced cancers. Clones were read by immunoSEQ multiplex PCR, and TCRdb kept only the in-frame ones, dropping some. Of roughly 13,000 clones listed, approximately 94% were seen once; the top ten hold 22%. The sample in question was CD4+ or CD8+ T cells sorted from blood, obtained in a trial of the OX40 agonist ivuxolimab. All receptors derive from an adult with an advanced solid tumor such as melanoma, head and neck, liver or kidney cancer.

The chain joins TRBV11-2 to TRBJ2-5; a weak D match, TRBD1 (6 bases). The last part of the DNA fits TRBJ2-7 better; the J call may be wrong. Germline assignment: CDR1 SGHAT and CDR2 FQNNGV. CDR3 length equals 14 residues. CDR3 loop: CASSFGRGSYEQYF. CDR3 nucleotides: TGTGCCAGCAGCTTTGGCAGGGGATCCTACGAGCAGTACTTC.

CDR3 nucleotide sequence: TGTGCCAGCAGTTCGCAAACCGGGGAGCTGTTTTTT. This translates into CASSSQTGELFF. The chain links TRBV27 to TRBJ2-2; D not resolved. This CDR3 is 12 amino acids long. The germline gives CDR1 MNHEY, CDR2 SMNVEV (reference sequence). V lost 4 bases, J lost 5 bases, and 5 bases lay in between.

The V gene is TRBV7-9, the J gene TRBJ1-1; 8 positions agree with TRBD1. There are 14 residues in the CDR3. J was trimmed by 1 base and V by 7 bases; bases with no gene match: 5. Germline loops: CDR1 SEHNR, CDR2 FQNEAQ (reference sequence). The chain's CDR3 is CASNLGTGNTEAFF. The CDR3 region has the DNA TGTGCCAGCAACTTGGGGACAGGGAACACTGAAGCTTTCTTT.

The chain joins TRBV28 to TRBJ2-3; D gene unclear. The CDR3 consists of 15 residues. V was clipped by 4 bases and J by 1 base, with 12 bases between them. CDR1 is MDHEN and CDR2 is SYDVKM in the germline V gene. The CDR3 nucleotides read TGTGCCAGCAGTTCCTTATTTGGGCGCACAGATACGCAGTATTTT. It encodes CASSSLFGRTDTQYF.

This chain links TRBV7-6 with TRBJ2-7, with 7 bases fitting TRBD1. The germline V gene encodes CDR1 SGHVS and CDR2 FNYEAQ. The CDR3 has 15 residues. With 1 base clipped from V and 3 bases from J, the junction kept 6 bases outside the gene matches. This chain's CDR3 is CASSLDVWDSYEQYF. For the CDR3, the DNA is TGTGCCAGCAGCTTAGATGTCTGGGACAGCTACGAGCAGTACTTC.

The chain couples TRBV28 to TRBJ2-7; D may be TRBD1 (6 bases). The CDR3 has 15 residues. V was clipped by 6 bases and J by 1 base, with 16 bases between them. CDR1 is MDHEN, CDR2 SYDVKM, per germline. DNA for the CDR3: TGTGCCAGCAGCCTCAGGGGCGGCCTATCCTACGAGCAGTACTTC. Translating it yields CASSLRGGLSYEQYF.

Only one count was recorded for this clone. The CDR3 protein is CASSSPLASSYNEQFF. DNA for the CDR3: TGTGCCAGCAGTTCCCCCTTGGCGAGCTCCTACAATGAGCAGTTCTTC. This chain joins TRBV28 and TRBJ2-1, with unresolved D. Germline V gives CDR1 MDHEN, CDR2 SYDVKM. V gave up 4 bases and J gave up 0 bases, with 13 bases separating them. The CDR3 totals 16 residues. The full variable domain, with the rest looked up from reference TRBV28 and TRBJ2-1, is DVKVTQSSRYLVKRTGEKVFLECVQDMDHENMFWYRQDPGLGLRLIYFSYDVKMKEKGDIPEGYSVSREKKERFSLILESASTNQTSMYLCASSSPLASSYNEQFFGPGTRLTVL.

CDR3 residues: CASSSDRELTGELFF. CDR3 bases: TGTGCCAGCAGCTCGGACAGGGAGTTAACCGGGGAGCTGTTTTTT. This chain links TRBV5-4 with TRBJ2-2, with TRBD1 identical over 8 bases. With 3 bases clipped from V and 5 bases from J, the junction kept 6 bases outside the gene matches. The germline CDR1 and CDR2 sequences are SGHNT and YYREEE (reference sequence). The CDR3 has 15 residues.

The genes are TRBV28 and TRBJ2-5; D tentatively fits TRBD1 or TRBD2 (5 bases each). Per the germline V gene, CDR1 is MDHEN and CDR2 is SYDVKM. CDR3 length: 15 residues. The germline V and J ends were trimmed by 3 bases and 3 bases, with 14 bases remaining between them. The CDR3 DNA reads as TGTGCCAGCAGTTTTTGGGACGGCATCAAAGAGACCCAGTACTTC. Translating gives CASSFWDGIKETQYF.

The chain uses TRBV5-1 and TRBJ2-7; 7 nucleotides agree with TRBD1. Germline assignment: CDR1 SGHRS and CDR2 YFSETQ. V gave up 2 bases and J gave up 0 bases; unmatched junction bases: 5. This CDR3 region has 15 residues. The CDR3 nucleotides read TGCGCCAGCAGCTTTACAGGGGAGAGCTCCTACGAGCAGTACTTC. Its protein product is CASSFTGESSYEQYF.

This chain links TRBV12-2 with TRBJ1-1; TRBD1, the D gene given by the table, was not confirmed from the DNA. TRBV12-2 is termed a pseudogene. The CDR3 loop spans 14 amino acids. CDR3 in amino acids: CASRKGQGNTEAFF. The CDR3 nucleotides are TGTGCAAGTCGCAAGGGACAGGGAAACACTGAAGCTTTCTTT.